There are a few counts of the clone carrying this TCR beta chain. Its antigen is still unknown. The V gene lost 0 bases and the J gene lost 7 bases, with 19 bases spanning the gap. Germline V gene lookup returns CDR1 DFQATT and CDR2 SNEGSKA (reference sequence). This CDR3 region has 16 residues. The time point is: late sampling 161 to 241 days after vaccination in a few convalescent patients. Treatment given: roughly ten-day PBMC culture with coronavirus spike peptide pools or control peptides (ViraFEST assay). Half of the medium was exchanged for fresh IL-2 medium, first on day 3 and then on day 7. This entry is derived from a study of vaccination and CD4 T cells after COVID-19. Background on the study: Post-vaccination sampling time points for a few convalescent patients were day 14 and days 161 to 241. Overall study results and limits: Within the convalescent patients, a median around 84% of the SARS-CoV-2-reactive clones were ones that appeared only post-vaccination.

The Oncomine TCR Beta short-read assay was applied to DNA of cultured CD4+ T cells. TCRdb reanalysed the PCR reads using MiXCR and keeps one entry per CDR3 protein. The sample contains about 20,000 distinct CDR3 sequences, approximately 38% of which appear only once. The receptor's source is a human donor who had recovered from COVID-19. Sequenced material: CD4+ T cells from blood, cultured in vitro, taken about 7 months after SARS-CoV-2 vaccination. The rearrangement uses TRBV20-1 and TRBJ1-5; D is perhaps TRBD1 (6 bases). The CDR3 loop reads CSARDRESGEVQPQHF. The CDR3 nucleotides are TGCAGTGCTAGAGATCGGGAATCAGGGGAGGTGCAGCCCCAGCATTTT.